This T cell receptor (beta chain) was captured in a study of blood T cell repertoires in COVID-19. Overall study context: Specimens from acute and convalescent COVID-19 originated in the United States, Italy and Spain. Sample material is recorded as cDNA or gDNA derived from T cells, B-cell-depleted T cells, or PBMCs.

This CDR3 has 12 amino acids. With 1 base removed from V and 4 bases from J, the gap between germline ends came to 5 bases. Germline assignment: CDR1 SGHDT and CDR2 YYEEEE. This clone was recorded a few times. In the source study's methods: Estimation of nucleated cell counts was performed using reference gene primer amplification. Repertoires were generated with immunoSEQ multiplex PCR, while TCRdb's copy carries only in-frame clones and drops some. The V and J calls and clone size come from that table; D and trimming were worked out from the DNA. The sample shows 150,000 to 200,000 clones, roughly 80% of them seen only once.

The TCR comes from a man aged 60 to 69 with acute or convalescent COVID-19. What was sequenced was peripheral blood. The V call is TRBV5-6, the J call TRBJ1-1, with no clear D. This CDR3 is CASSLTVTEAFF. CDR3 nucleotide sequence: TGTGCCAGCAGCTTGACGGTCACTGAAGCTTTCTTT.